This T cell receptor (beta chain) was found in a study of cytomegalovirus exposure and HLA in healthy donors (dated by TCRdb to about 2017). Looking at the study overall: According to an earlier analysis of around 600 of the donors, about 180 million T cells yielded roughly 100 million unique TCR beta sequences and less than 300 Gb of sequence data. An early release covering approximately 600 HLA-typed donors comprised approximately 300 gigabases of sequencing data and roughly 85 million unique TCR sequences. Among the roughly 390 genotyped donors, approximately 76% belonged to the genetic ancestry cluster associated with self-reported Caucasian donors. The study aimed to test whether cataloging public T cell receptors could reveal signatures of past pathogen exposure. Using immunosequencing, the study profiled T cell repertoires from 550 to 750 subjects and related those repertoires to cytomegalovirus serostatus. A separate validation cohort of over a hundred different subjects was used in addition to the approximately 670-subject first cohort. The study combined high-throughput TCR immunosequencing, statistical association of individual TCRs with disease status, and machine learning to predict cytomegalovirus infection status. To study patterns of TCR occurrence, a later analysis re-analyzed previously published TCR beta repertoires from 666 donors and added high-resolution HLA genotyping. The later analysis used no new phenotypic data to find candidate immune exposures, relying instead on TCR beta sequences and their occurrence across donors. In an earlier analysis of a few hundred of the donors, high-throughput TCR beta sequencing was used to judge whether each TCR beta V gene segment behaved as functional or pseudogenic. Donor age, sex, ethnicity and CMV serostatus were compiled alongside the repertoire data. A later genetic analysis took genome-wide SNP genotypes for about 55% of the 666 donors and used that subset as a discovery cohort. All discovery cohort repertoires had been generated on a single sequencing platform. HLA typing included class I and class II loci at four-digit resolution. The number of donors typed differed by locus, with 629-630 for A, B, C, DRB1 and DQB1, roughly 520 for DQA1, approximately 570 for DPA1, and roughly 450 for DPB1. About five DR-DQ haplotypes were handled as single units for association and clustering because linkage in the cohort was strong. Among some 400 genotyped donors of the cohort, an average of roughly 240,000 unique TCR beta nucleotide sequences were sequenced per donor, around 20% of them non-productive.

Trimming removed 3 bases from V and 4 bases from J; the gene matches leave 5 bases unexplained. In the germline V gene (reference sequence), CDR1 corresponds to LNHDA and CDR2 to SQIVND. The CDR3 sequence holds 17 residues, the cysteine and phenylalanine included. Only the CDR3 DNA is retained, 51 bases long and in frame from the first base. To prepare the library, the immunoSEQ multiplex PCR assay was applied. A mixture of 60 forward primers for TCR Vbeta segments and 13 reverse primers for TCR Jbeta segments was used in the multiplex PCR. The CDR3 region of rearranged TCR beta genes was amplified from genomic DNA by a multiplex PCR assay. The Illumina HiSeq System was used to sequence the amplified TCR beta libraries as 87-base-pair reads. The paper's data handling went like this. In a later analysis, some 80 million unique TCR beta chains were counted across the roughly 670 repertoires, and roughly 11 million of these chains were shared by at least two donors. To remove PCR and sequencing errors, raw reads were error-corrected and collapsed into unique sequences using a nearest-neighbor algorithm that merged closely related sequences. CDR3 sequences were aligned to IMGT reference sequences to assign V, D and J gene segments. For a sequence to be retained, a match of at least six nucleotides to both a V gene segment and a J gene segment was required. Rearrangements were called productive when the CDR3 lacked stop codons and stayed in frame with V and J; all others were non-productive. Following IMGT convention, CDR3 was defined as the stretch from the second conserved V-encoded cysteine up to the conserved J-encoded phenylalanine. Sequences without an unambiguous match to a single V gene segment were excluded from the earlier analysis of 500 to 700 of the donors. In an earlier analysis of approximately 590 of the donors, a V segment was called functional when productive rearrangements were above 56.7%, and segregating when the standard deviation between donors exceeded 5%. A statistical classification framework was developed to diagnose cytomegalovirus status using the catalog of TCR beta chain sequences. A later analysis assigned V and J genes by comparing TCR nucleotide sequences with IMGT/GENE-DB human TR gene sequences. Using the TCRdist pipeline, a later analysis assigned CDR3 sequences along with most-parsimonious VDJ recombination scenarios. In a later analysis, each TCR beta chain was defined by its CDR3 amino acid sequence together with its V-gene family, and reads lacking a unique V-gene family were excluded. As a way to deal with suspected cross-contamination and a sequencing artifact, a later analysis dropped hundreds of nucleotide sequences that were highly shared and had low generation probability. In a later analysis, a clonal expansion index for each public chain was calculated from normalized within-repertoire ranks of inferred template counts. Generation probabilities in a later analysis came from a VDJ recombination model fitted to out-of-frame rearrangements, and those results were checked against IGoR. In a later analysis, TCR-TCR, TCR-HLA and TCR-CMV co-occurrence was scored with hypergeometric tests, and a repertoire-size bias correction was applied to TCR pairs. To estimate false discovery rates, a later analysis permuted the HLA or CMV assignments 20 times. A later analysis grouped co-occurring TCRs with DBSCAN, adding TCRdist sequence similarity when clustering within HLA-allele-positive subsets. For co-occurrence clustering, repertoires with fewer than 30,000 or more than 120,000 public chains were excluded, along with a handful of repertoires with anomalous nucleotide sharing. The source is immuneACCESS, and TCRdb retained only in-frame sequences with V and J called. Part of the clones is not carried over; for the studies checked, unresolved V genes explain less than half of this, and the remainder is unexplained. That table gives V, J and clone size, and the DNA gave D and trimming. For this sample there are about 94,000 clones; 7.6% appear just once. Of the sample, about 2.3% falls within the top ten clones.

Points on this clone: Its antigen is not yet known. Per-nucleotide qualities are absent, and no much larger clonotype sits a single base away.

The paper's findings and limits, for the study overall: Most TCR sequences were observed very rarely across donors, whereas some public TCRs were present in many individuals. Specific HLA alleles were associated with over 15,000 TCR beta sequences at a false discovery rate of 0.05 in a later analysis. In vitro tests confirmed that a few of the cytomegalovirus-associated TCR beta chains recognize cytomegalovirus antigens. The cohort was sequenced for TCR beta chains only, and without alpha or paired-chain data the features that could be detected were limited. A later analysis found that HLA-associated TCR beta chains were more clonally expanded and had lower generation probabilities than equally common non-associated chains. A later analysis found that most CMV-associated TCR beta chains appeared HLA-restricted, with HLA associations seemingly driven largely by CMV exposure. A cluster of highly shared sequence variants was judged likely to be a technical artifact of the sequencing pipeline. Because the 87-base-pair reads could not distinguish some IMGT-functional V segments, including TRBV6-2 and TRBV6-3, those segments were excluded. According to the authors, the approach could potentially be generalized to other disease states and immunological phenotypes. Strong co-occurrence of HLA alleles, especially DR and DQ, made assigning TCR associations to individual alleles difficult. In an earlier analysis of fewer than 750 of the donors, most TCR beta V segments were observed in productive rearrangements about 87% or about 30% of the time, broadly matching IMGT annotations. The study gave a list of roughly 150 TCR beta chains associated with cytomegalovirus. According to a later analysis, parvovirus B19, influenza, CMV and Epstein-Barr virus appeared linked to several top co-occurrence clusters. Because some donors lacked HLA typing at each locus, the association tests relied only on the typed subset. CMV serostatus was the only immune exposure information available for the cohort. V-gene and J-gene trimming of TCR beta chains was associated with a missense DCLRE1C variant in a later genetic analysis, and the association was replicated in an independent cohort. The presence/absence analyses assumed that sequencing depth was roughly uniform across donors, and that assumption may not be true. A further reported finding was that TCR beta sequences accurately predicted the HLA-A and HLA-B alleles for most subjects in the first cohort. A later analysis found that TCR association rates varied across HLA loci, with DRB1 alleles showing the most associated TCRs and HLA-C alleles the fewest. The earlier analysis of some 560 of the donors excluded roughly 17 rarely observed V segments, including chromosome 9 orphons, because counts were too low. Correlated functional status among segregating V segments might be attributable to linkage disequilibrium, but an unknown experimental factor could not be ruled out. In a later genetic analysis, fewer N-insertions in productive TCRs were reported among donors in an Asian-associated ancestry cluster than the roughly 700-donor mean. Cytomegalovirus status was reported to be diagnosed by the classifier with high specificity and sensitivity in both the original and validation cohorts.

The cohort comprised hundreds of healthy bone marrow donors. Cohort members were all nominally healthy when sampled, although unrecorded immune exposures were likely present. The donor tested CMV seronegative and was one of the 352 seronegative cohort members. A peripheral blood sample was provided by each donor, and peripheral blood mononuclear cells were used for TCR beta sequencing. Genomic DNA was extracted from the blood cell samples with the Qiagen DNeasy Blood Extraction Kit. Sequencing was performed on PBMCs. The receptor was derived from a man between 45 and 60 years old in good health and CMV-seronegative. This chain joins TRBV19 to TRBJ2-5, with TRBD2 matching 16 junction bases. The CDR3 sequence is CASSMGLAGGVSETQYF. The DNA sequence is given as TGTGCCAGTAGTATGGGACTAGCGGGAGGGGTCTCAGAGACCCAGTACTTC.